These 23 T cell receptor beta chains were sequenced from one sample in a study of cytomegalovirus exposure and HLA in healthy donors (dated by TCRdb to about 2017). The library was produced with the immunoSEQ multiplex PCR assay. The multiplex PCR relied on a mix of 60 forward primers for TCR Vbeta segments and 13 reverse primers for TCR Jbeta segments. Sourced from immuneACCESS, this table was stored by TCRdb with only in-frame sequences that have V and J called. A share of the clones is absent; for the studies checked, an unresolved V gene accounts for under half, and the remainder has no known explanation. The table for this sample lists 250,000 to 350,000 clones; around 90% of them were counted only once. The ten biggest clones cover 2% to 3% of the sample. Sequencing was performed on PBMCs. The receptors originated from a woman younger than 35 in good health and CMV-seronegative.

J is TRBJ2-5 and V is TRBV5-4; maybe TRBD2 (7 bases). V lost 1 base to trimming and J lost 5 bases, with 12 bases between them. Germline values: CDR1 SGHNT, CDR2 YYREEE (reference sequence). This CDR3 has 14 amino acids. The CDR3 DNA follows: TGTGCCAGCAGCTTGAGGGGGGGGCAGGAGACCCAGTACTTC. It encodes CASSLRGGQETQYF.

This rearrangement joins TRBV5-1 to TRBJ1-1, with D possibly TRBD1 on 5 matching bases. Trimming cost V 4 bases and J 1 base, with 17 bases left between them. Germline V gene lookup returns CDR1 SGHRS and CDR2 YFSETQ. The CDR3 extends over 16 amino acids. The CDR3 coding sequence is TGCGCCAGCAGCGACGCTCCGGGACTCCAGAACACTGAAGCTTTCTTT. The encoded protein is CASSDAPGLQNTEAFF.

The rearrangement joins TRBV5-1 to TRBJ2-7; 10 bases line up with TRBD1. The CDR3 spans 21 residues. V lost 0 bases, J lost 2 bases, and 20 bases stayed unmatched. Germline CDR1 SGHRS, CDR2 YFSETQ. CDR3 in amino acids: CASSLGEETGGQRPKAYEQYF. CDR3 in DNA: TGCGCCAGCAGCTTGGGGGAAGAGACAGGGGGCCAGCGGCCCAAAGCCTACGAGCAGTACTTC.

This CDR3 is CASSPLQQTYEQYF. The DNA of the CDR3 is TGTGCCAGCAGCCCGCTACAACAGACCTACGAGCAGTACTTC. This chain links TRBV4-2 with TRBJ2-7; no firm D call. Trimming removed 4 bases from V and 2 bases from J, with 12 bases in between. CDR3 size: 14 residues. Germline V lookup: CDR1 LGHNA, CDR2 YNFKEQ.

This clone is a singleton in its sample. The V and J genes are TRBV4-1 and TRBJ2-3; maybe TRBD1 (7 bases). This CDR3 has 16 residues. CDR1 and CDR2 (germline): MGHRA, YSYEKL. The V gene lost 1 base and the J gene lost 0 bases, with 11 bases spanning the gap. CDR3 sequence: CASSQVRGASTDTQYF. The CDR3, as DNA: TGCGCCAGCAGCCAAGTCAGGGGGGCAAGCACAGATACGCAGTATTTT.

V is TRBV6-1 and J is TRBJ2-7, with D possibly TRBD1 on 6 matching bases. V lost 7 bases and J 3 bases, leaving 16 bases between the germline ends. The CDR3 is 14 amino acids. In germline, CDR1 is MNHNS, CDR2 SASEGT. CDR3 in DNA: TGTGCCAGCACTTCGGGACAAATAGTCTACGAGCAGTACTTC. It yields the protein CASTSGQIVYEQYF.

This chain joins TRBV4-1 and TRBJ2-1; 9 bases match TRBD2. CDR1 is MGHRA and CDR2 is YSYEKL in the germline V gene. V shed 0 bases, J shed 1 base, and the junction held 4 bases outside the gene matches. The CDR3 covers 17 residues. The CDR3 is CASSQDGLATSYNEQFF. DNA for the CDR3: TGCGCCAGCAGCCAAGACGGACTAGCGACATCCTACAATGAGCAGTTCTTC.

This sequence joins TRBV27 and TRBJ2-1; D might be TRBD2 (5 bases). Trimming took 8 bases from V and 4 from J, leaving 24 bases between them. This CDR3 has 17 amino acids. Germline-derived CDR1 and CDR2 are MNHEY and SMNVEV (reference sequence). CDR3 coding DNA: TGTGCCAGCCGGTTCGGAGGTGTCGTTAACCTTTACAATGAGCAGTTCTTC. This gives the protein CASRFGGVVNLYNEQFF.

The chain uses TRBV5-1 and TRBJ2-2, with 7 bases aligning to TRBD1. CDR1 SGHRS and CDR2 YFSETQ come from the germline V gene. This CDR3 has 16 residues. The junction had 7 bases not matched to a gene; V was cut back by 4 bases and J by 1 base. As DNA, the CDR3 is TGCGCCAGCAGCACCAGACAGGGCCTGAACACCGGGGAGCTGTTTTTT. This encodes CASSTRQGLNTGELFF.

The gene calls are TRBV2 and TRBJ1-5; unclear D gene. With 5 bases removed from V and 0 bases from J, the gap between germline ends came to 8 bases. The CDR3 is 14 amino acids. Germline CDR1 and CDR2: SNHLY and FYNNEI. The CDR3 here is CASSQVDSNQPQHF. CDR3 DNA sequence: TGTGCCAGCAGTCAGGTCGATAGCAATCAGCCCCAGCATTTT.

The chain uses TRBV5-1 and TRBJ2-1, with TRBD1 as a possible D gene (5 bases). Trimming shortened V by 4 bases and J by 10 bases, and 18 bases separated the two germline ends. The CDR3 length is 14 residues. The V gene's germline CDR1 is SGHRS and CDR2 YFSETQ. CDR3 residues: CASSAPTGITEQFF. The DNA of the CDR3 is TGCGCCAGCAGCGCTCCAACAGGTATCACCGAGCAGTTCTTC.

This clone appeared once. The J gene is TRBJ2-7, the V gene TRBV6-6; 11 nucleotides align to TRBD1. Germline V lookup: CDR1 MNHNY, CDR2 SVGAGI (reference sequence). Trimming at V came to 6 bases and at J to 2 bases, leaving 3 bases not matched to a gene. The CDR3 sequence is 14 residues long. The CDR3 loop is CASRVGQGAYEQYF. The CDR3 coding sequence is TGTGCCAGCAGGGTGGGACAGGGGGCCTACGAGCAGTACTTC.

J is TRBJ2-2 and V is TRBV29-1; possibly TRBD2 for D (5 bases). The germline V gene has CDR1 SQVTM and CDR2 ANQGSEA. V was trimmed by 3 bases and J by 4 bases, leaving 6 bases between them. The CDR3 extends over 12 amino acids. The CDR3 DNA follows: TGCAGCGTTGACCGGGGCACCGGGGAGCTGTTTTTT. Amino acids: CSVDRGTGELFF.

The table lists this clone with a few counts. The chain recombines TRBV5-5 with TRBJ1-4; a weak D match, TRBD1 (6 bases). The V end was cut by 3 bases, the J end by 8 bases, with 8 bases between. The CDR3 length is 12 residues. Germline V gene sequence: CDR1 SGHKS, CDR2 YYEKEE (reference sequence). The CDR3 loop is CASSYTGEKLFF. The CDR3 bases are TGTGCCAGCAGCTACACAGGGGAAAAACTGTTTTTT.

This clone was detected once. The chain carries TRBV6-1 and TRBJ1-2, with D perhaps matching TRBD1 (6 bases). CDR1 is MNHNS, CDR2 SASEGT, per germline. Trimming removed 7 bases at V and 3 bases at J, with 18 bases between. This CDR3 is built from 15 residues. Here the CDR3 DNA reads TGTGCCAGCATCGGGACACCTTACTTATACTATGGCTACACCTTC. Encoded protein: CASIGTPYLYYGYTF.

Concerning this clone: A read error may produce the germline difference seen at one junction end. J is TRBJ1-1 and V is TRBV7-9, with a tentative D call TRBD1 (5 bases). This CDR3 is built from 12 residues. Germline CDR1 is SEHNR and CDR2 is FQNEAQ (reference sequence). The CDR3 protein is CSSRQGNTEAFF. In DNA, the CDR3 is TGTTCCAGCCGCCAGGGGAACACTGAAGCTTTCTTT.

DNA of the CDR3: TGTGCCAGCAGCCCCAGACTAGCGGGGGCCTACAATGAGCAGTTCTTC. This sequence encodes CASSPRLAGAYNEQFF. The V call is TRBV7-9, the J call TRBJ2-1, with TRBD2 matching over 12 bases. The CDR3 totals 16 residues. V lost 5 bases, J lost 2 bases, and 4 bases stayed unmatched. Germline-derived CDR1 and CDR2 are SEHNR and FQNEAQ (reference sequence).

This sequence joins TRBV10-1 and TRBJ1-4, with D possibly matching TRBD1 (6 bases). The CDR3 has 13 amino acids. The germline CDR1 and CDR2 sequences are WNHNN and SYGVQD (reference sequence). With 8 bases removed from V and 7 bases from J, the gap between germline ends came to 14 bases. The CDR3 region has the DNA TGCGCCAGCCAGGACAGCCGGGGTGAAAAACTGTTTTTT. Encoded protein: CASQDSRGEKLFF.

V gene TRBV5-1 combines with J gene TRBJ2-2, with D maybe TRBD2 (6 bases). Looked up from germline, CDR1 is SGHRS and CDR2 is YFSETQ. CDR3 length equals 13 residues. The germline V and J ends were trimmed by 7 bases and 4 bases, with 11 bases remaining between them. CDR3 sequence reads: CASGVSGTGELFF. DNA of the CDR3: TGCGCCAGCGGGGTTAGCGGCACCGGGGAGCTGTTTTTT.

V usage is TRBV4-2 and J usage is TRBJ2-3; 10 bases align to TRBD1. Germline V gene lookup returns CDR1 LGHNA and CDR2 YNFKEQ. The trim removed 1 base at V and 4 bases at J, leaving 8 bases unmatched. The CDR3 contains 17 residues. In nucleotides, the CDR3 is TGTGCCAGCAGCCAAGGGGTAACGGACAGGGGGGCAGATACGCAGTATTTT. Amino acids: CASSQGVTDRGADTQYF.

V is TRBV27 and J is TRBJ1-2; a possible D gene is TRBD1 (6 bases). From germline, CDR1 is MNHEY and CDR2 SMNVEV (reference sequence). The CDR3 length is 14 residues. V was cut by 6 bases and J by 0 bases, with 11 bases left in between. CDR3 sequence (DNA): TGTGCCAGCAGCCCGGGGGGGCCTAACTATGGCTACACCTTC. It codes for CASSPGGPNYGYTF.

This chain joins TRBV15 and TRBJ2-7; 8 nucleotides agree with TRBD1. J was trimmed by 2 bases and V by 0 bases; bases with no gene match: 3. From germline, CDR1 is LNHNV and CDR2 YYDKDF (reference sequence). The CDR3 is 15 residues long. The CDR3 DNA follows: TGTGCCACCAGCAGAGAGGGGGGACAGGCCTACGAGCAGTACTTC. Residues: CATSREGGQAYEQYF. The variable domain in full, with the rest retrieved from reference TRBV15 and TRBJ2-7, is DAMVIQNPRYQVTQFGKPVTLSCSQTLNHNVMYWYQQKSSQAPKLLFHYYDKDFNNEADTPDNFQSRRPNTSFCFLDIRSPGLGDTAMYLCATSREGGQAYEQYFGPGTRLTVT.

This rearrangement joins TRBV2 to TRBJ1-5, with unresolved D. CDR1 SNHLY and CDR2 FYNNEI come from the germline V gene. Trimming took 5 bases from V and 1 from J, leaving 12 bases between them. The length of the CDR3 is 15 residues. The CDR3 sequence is CASSNGLVSNQPQHF. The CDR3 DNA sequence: TGTGCCAGCAGTAACGGACTTGTCAGCAATCAGCCCCAGCATTTT.